Included here is one TCR beta chain sequence, with context. The antigen is unknown. The data are from a study of Ad26.COV2.S vaccination and SARS-CoV-2 variants. The study's findings and limits: Vaccinees displayed broader spike-specific TCR repertoires than placebo recipients. Marked by substantial breadth, spike-specific CD8+ and CD4+ T cell responses were reportedly seen after vaccination. Total T cell responses, in the TCR breadth and depth analyses, may have been underestimated.

Clones were sequenced by immunoSEQ multiplex PCR, and TCRdb holds only the in-frame ones, with some missing. Among hundreds of thousands of clones, about 91% were seen once, and the ten largest hold about 3.8%. This TCR derives from a human donor who had recovered from COVID-19. The sequencing used peripheral blood, collected after recovery from COVID-19.

CDR3 nucleotide sequence: TGTGCCAGCAGTCTTTGGACAGGGGGCCTTCTCTACGAGCAGTACTTC. Amino acid sequence: CASSLWTGGLLYEQYF. J is TRBJ2-7 and V is TRBV27; TRBD1 aligns across 11 bases. Germline trimming cut 5 bases from V and 3 bases from J; bases unmatched to any gene: 9. Germline-derived CDR1 and CDR2 are MNHEY and SMNVEV (reference sequence). CDR3 length: 16 residues.